These 2 T cell receptor beta chains came from one sample sequenced in a study of T cell repertoires in cytomegalovirus infection. TCRdb itself ran the reads through MiXCR, one entry per CDR3 protein. The table lists around 710,000 distinct CDR3 sequences, 29% of them singletons. No antigen is known for these receptors. The sequences come from cultured CD8+ T cells from PBMCs, collected from culture after CMV antigen stimulation. Receptors were obtained from a human donor in good health (CMV status not recorded). Some clones in this sample may be carry-over from other donors' samples.

This clonotype was counted a few times. The V gene is TRBV5-4, the J gene TRBJ2-5, with 7 bases lining up with TRBD1. This CDR3 has 16 amino acids. Germline V CDR1 and CDR2: SGHNT, YYREEE (reference sequence). The trim removed 3 bases at V and 3 bases at J, leaving 11 bases unmatched. The CDR3 region has the DNA TGTGCCAGCAGCTGGCCCCAGGGCAGGGGGAAAGAGACCCAGTACTTC. Translation: CASSWPQGRGKETQYF.

The table lists this clonotype with many counts. The J gene is TRBJ2-1, the V gene TRBV7-2; D uncertain. Trimming left V 6 bases short and J 6 bases short, with 15 bases between. The V gene's germline CDR1 is SGHTA and CDR2 FQGNSA. The CDR3 spans 14 residues. The CDR3 DNA is TGTGCCAGCAGTCACTCGGGTTCCGCCAATGAGCAGTTCTTC. It is translated as CASSHSGSANEQFF.